The rows below give T cell receptor beta chains drawn from one sample of a study of T cell responses to AZD1222 COVID-19 vaccine. The data were produced by immunoSEQ multiplex PCR, yet TCRdb's version contains in-frame clones alone and is incomplete. The table includes more than 150,000 clones, 70% to 90% detected once. This sample comprised peripheral blood, obtained on day 0 of AZD1222 vaccination. These TCRs come from an adult in good health. The conserved cysteine and the conserved F or W are not part of the CDR3 here. Not every row has a clone size; where given, it reads once, few, many or a size class.

cdr3_aa: AVSPSPQGQPQH; v_call: TRBV10-3; j_call: TRBJ1-5; clone_size: -
cdr3_aa: ASSVTGNPYEQY; v_call: TRBV5-1; j_call: TRBJ2-7; clone_size: -
cdr3_aa: ASTPLGGDNEQF; v_call: TRBV11-2; j_call: TRBJ2-1; clone_size: -
cdr3_aa: ASSLLGQNEKLF; v_call: TRBV5-1; j_call: TRBJ1-4; clone_size: few
cdr3_aa: ASSVGGSGGHSYEQY; v_call: TRBV9; j_call: TRBJ2-7; clone_size: -
cdr3_aa: ASTELSNQPQH; v_call: TRBV19; j_call: TRBJ1-5; clone_size: -
cdr3_aa: ASAGSLQETQY; v_call: TRBV19; j_call: TRBJ2-5; clone_size: -
cdr3_aa: ASSSRTGVYT; v_call: TRBV28; j_call: TRBJ1-2; clone_size: -
cdr3_aa: ASSPDDNQPQH; v_call: TRBV18; j_call: TRBJ1-5; clone_size: -
cdr3_aa: ASSLDGGTDEKLF; v_call: TRBV5-5; j_call: TRBJ1-4; clone_size: -
cdr3_aa: ASSTGFNEQF; v_call: TRBV28; j_call: TRBJ2-1; clone_size: -
cdr3_aa: ASSVDIWNSNQPQH; v_call: TRBV7-2; j_call: TRBJ1-5; clone_size: -
cdr3_aa: ASSPLAGGPGNEQF; v_call: TRBV7-8; j_call: TRBJ2-1; clone_size: -
cdr3_aa: ASSVIRAGANVLT; v_call: TRBV9; j_call: TRBJ2-6; clone_size: once
cdr3_aa: ASSLGRAYGYT; v_call: TRBV12-3/TRBV12-4; j_call: TRBJ1-2; clone_size: -
cdr3_aa: ASSLDRDSGEQY; v_call: TRBV7-3; j_call: TRBJ2-7; clone_size: few
cdr3_aa: AISDMVVLGDLNTGELF; v_call: TRBV10-3; j_call: TRBJ2-2; clone_size: -
cdr3_aa: ASRQPSGRLF; v_call: TRBV3-1/TRBV3-2; j_call: TRBJ2-1; clone_size: -
cdr3_aa: ASQATDYGYT; v_call: TRBV6-5; j_call: TRBJ1-2; clone_size: -
cdr3_aa: ASSLGQNTEAF; v_call: TRBV7-2; j_call: TRBJ1-1; clone_size: -
cdr3_aa: ASSSRASGSPYEQY; v_call: TRBV28; j_call: TRBJ2-7; clone_size: -
cdr3_aa: ASSVRRGDTGELF; v_call: TRBV19; j_call: TRBJ2-2; clone_size: -
cdr3_aa: ASSSGRGRTEAF; v_call: TRBV27; j_call: TRBJ1-1; clone_size: once
cdr3_aa: ASSPGVRAPNYGYT; v_call: TRBV5-1; j_call: TRBJ1-2; clone_size: once
cdr3_aa: ASSIAGGVNTEAF; v_call: TRBV19; j_call: TRBJ1-1; clone_size: -
cdr3_aa: ACNVNTGPLMNTEAF; v_call: TRBV30; j_call: TRBJ1-1; clone_size: -
cdr3_aa: ASSIDPASGTYEQY; v_call: TRBV19; j_call: TRBJ2-7; clone_size: -
cdr3_aa: ASSDPGGQPQH; v_call: TRBV6-1; j_call: TRBJ1-5; clone_size: -
cdr3_aa: ASSHPGLAGGNEQF; v_call: TRBV7-6; j_call: TRBJ2-1; clone_size: -
cdr3_aa: ASSLRARAYQETQY; v_call: TRBV28; j_call: TRBJ2-5; clone_size: -
cdr3_aa: ASSLEPGTGGYT; v_call: TRBV11-2; j_call: TRBJ1-2; clone_size: -
cdr3_aa: SVEGAGASYEQY; v_call: TRBV29-1; j_call: TRBJ2-7; clone_size: -
cdr3_aa: ASSLRDRPHQPQH; v_call: TRBV28; j_call: TRBJ1-5; clone_size: -